The clone carrying this T cell receptor (beta chain) was seen a handful of times. These data originate in a study of blood T cell repertoires in COVID-19. Produced via immunoSEQ multiplex PCR; TCRdb's table is partial and in-frame only. The sample shows some 190,000 clones, 80% of them seen only once. Losses at the gene ends were 4 bases for V and 2 bases for J; bases not matched to a gene: 5. Germline CDR1 reads MNHEY; CDR2 reads SVGAGI. CDR3 length: 15 residues. The V and J genes are TRBV6-5 and TRBJ1-1; TRBD1 matches at 9 bases. Specimen: peripheral blood. This receptor was taken from a man between 60 and 75 years old with acute or convalescent COVID-19. The CDR3 protein is CASSLGQGTNTEAFF. CDR3 DNA sequence: TGTGCCAGCAGTTTGGGACAGGGAACAAACACTGAAGCTTTCTTT.